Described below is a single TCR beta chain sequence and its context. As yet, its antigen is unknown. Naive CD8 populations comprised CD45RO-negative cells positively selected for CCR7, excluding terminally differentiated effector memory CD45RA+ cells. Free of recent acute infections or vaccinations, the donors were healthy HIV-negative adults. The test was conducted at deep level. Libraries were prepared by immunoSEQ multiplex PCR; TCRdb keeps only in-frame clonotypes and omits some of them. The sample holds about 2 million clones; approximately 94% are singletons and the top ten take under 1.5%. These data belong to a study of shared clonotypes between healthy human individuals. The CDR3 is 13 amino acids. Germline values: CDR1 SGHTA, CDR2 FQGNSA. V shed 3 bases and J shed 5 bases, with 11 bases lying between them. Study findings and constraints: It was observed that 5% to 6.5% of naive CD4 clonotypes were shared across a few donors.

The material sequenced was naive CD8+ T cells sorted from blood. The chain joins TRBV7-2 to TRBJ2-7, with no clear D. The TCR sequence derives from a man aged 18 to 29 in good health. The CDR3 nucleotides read TGTGCCAGCAGCTTGAGTGGGTCCCACGAGCAGTACTTC. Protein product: CASSLSGSHEQYF.